These T cell receptor beta chains were read from a single sample in a study of blood T cells in healthy people across ages. Via MiXCR, TCRdb re-called the 5' RACE reads, giving one row per CDR3 protein. The sample holds about a million distinct CDR3 sequences; roughly 50% are singletons and the top ten take about 22%. Sequencing used blood. All receptors derive from a woman aged 55-69 years in good health. Both conserved end residues are part of each CDR3. D genes are given only for firm matches. Clone size is shown for a subset of rows, as once, few, many or a class of expanded clone.

J gene: TRBJ2-5
V gene: TRBV7-2
clone size: many
D gene: .
CDR3 protein: CASSLSPQETQYF
CDR3 DNA: TGTGCCAGCAGCTTAAGTCCCCAAGAGACCCAGTACTTC

J gene: TRBJ2-7
V gene: TRBV28
clone size: .
D gene: TRBD2
CDR3 protein: CASGWGGLQTSYEQYF
CDR3 DNA: TGTGCCAGCGGTTGGGGGGGACTTCAAACATCCTACGAGCAGTACTTC

J gene: TRBJ2-7
V gene: TRBV7-2
clone size: few
D gene: .
CDR3 protein: CASSLGWGGVYEQYF
CDR3 DNA: TGTGCCAGCAGCTTAGGGTGGGGAGGAGTATACGAGCAGTACTTC

J gene: TRBJ2-3
V gene: TRBV9
clone size: .
D gene: .
CDR3 protein: CASSGQGGLFTDTQYF
CDR3 DNA: TGTGCCAGCAGCGGACAAGGGGGACTTTTCACAGATACGCAGTATTTT

J gene: TRBJ1-1
V gene: TRBV2
clone size: .
D gene: TRBD1
CDR3 protein: CASSESTGTLNTEAFF
CDR3 DNA: TGTGCCAGCAGTGAATCGACAGGGACTTTGAACACTGAAGCTTTCTTT

J gene: TRBJ2-1
V gene: TRBV20-1
clone size: .
D gene: TRBD2
CDR3 protein: CSARVASGSLEQFF
CDR3 DNA: TGCAGTGCTAGAGTAGCTAGCGGGAGCCTTGAGCAGTTCTTC

J gene: TRBJ2-7
V gene: TRBV27
clone size: .
D gene: .
CDR3 protein: CASSFGTGDEQYF
CDR3 DNA: TGTGCCAGCAGTTTCGGGACGGGGGACGAGCAGTACTTC

J gene: TRBJ2-7
V gene: TRBV11-3
clone size: .
D gene: .
CDR3 protein: CASSLVSVHEQYF
CDR3 DNA: TGTGCCAGCAGCCTTGTCTCAGTACATGAGCAGTACTTC

J gene: TRBJ1-5
V gene: TRBV28
clone size: .
D gene: TRBD1
CDR3 protein: CASSLRTGTRPQHF
CDR3 DNA: TGTGCCAGCAGTTTACGGACAGGGACTCGGCCCCAGCATTTT

J gene: TRBJ2-3
V gene: TRBV6-1
clone size: .
D gene: .
CDR3 protein: CASNEVFSGAPTDTQYF
CDR3 DNA: TGTGCCAGCAACGAAGTCTTTTCCGGGGCCCCCACAGATACGCAGTATTTT

J gene: TRBJ1-2
V gene: TRBV3-1
clone size: .
D gene: .
CDR3 protein: CASSPRDTYGYTF
CDR3 DNA: TGTGCCAGCAGCCCGCGGGACACCTATGGCTACACCTTC

J gene: TRBJ1-2
V gene: TRBV25-1
clone size: .
D gene: .
CDR3 protein: CASSGAVQAPYGYTF
CDR3 DNA: TGTGCCAGCAGTGGGGCAGTACAGGCTCCCTATGGCTACACCTTC

J gene: TRBJ2-7
V gene: TRBV14
clone size: few
D gene: TRBD2
CDR3 protein: CASSQVTAGEQYF
CDR3 DNA: TGTGCCAGCAGCCAAGTCACAGCGGGGGAGCAGTACTTC

J gene: TRBJ2-1
V gene: TRBV3-1
clone size: .
D gene: .
CDR3 protein: CASSQAPSHNEQFF
CDR3 DNA: TGTGCCAGCAGCCAGGCCCCCAGTCACAATGAGCAGTTCTTC

J gene: TRBJ2-5
V gene: TRBV12-3/TRBV12-4
clone size: .
D gene: .
CDR3 protein: CASSFGGGSGETQYF
CDR3 DNA: TGTGCCAGCAGTTTTGGGGGAGGAAGTGGAGAGACGCAGTACTTC

J gene: TRBJ2-2
V gene: TRBV24-1
clone size: .
D gene: TRBD2
CDR3 protein: CATGRRERDTGELFF
CDR3 DNA: TGTGCCACAGGCCGGCGGGAGAGAGACACCGGGGAGCTGTTTTTT

J gene: TRBJ2-1
V gene: TRBV7-6
clone size: .
D gene: TRBD2
CDR3 protein: CASSFLGLAGGSYNEQFF
CDR3 DNA: TGTGCCAGCAGCTTCCTCGGACTAGCGGGAGGTTCCTACAATGAGCAGTTCTTC

J gene: TRBJ2-7
V gene: TRBV9
clone size: .
D gene: .
CDR3 protein: CASGVGWTGSYEQYF
CDR3 DNA: TGTGCCAGCGGCGTAGGCTGGACTGGGTCCTACGAGCAGTACTTC

J gene: TRBJ2-6
V gene: TRBV6-6
clone size: few
D gene: .
CDR3 protein: CASVGGAGANVLTF
CDR3 DNA: TGTGCCAGCGTAGGAGGGGCTGGGGCCAACGTCCTGACTTTC

J gene: TRBJ2-3
V gene: TRBV7-2
clone size: .
D gene: .
CDR3 protein: CASSLNPGAGTDTQYF
CDR3 DNA: TGTGCCAGCAGCTTAAATCCGGGAGCGGGCACAGATACGCAGTATTTT

J gene: TRBJ2-7
V gene: TRBV27
clone size: many
D gene: .
CDR3 protein: CASSFFGEQYF
CDR3 DNA: TGTGCCAGCAGTTTCTTTGGCGAGCAGTACTTC

J gene: TRBJ2-1
V gene: TRBV29-1
clone size: .
D gene: TRBD2
CDR3 protein: CSATRDYLYNEQFF
CDR3 DNA: TGCAGCGCAACCCGGGACTATCTCTACAATGAGCAGTTCTTC